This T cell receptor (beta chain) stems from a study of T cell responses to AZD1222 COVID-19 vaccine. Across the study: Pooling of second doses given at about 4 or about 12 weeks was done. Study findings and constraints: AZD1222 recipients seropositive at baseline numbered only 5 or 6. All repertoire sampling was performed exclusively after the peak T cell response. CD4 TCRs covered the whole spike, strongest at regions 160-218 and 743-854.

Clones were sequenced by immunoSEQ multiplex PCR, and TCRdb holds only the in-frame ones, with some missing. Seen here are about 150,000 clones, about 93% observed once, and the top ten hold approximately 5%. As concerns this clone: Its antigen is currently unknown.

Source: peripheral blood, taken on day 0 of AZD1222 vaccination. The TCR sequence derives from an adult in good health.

CDR3 sequence (DNA): TGTGCCAGCAGCTTAAAGGGGAGGGACACTGAAGCTTTCTTT. Its translation: CASSLKGRDTEAFF. The chain uses TRBV7-3 and TRBJ1-1; D possibly corresponds to TRBD1 (5 bases). The length of the CDR3 is 14 residues. V was cut by 1 base and J by 3 bases, with 9 bases left in between. Germline lookup yields CDR1 SGHTA and CDR2 FQGTGA.